The source of this T cell receptor beta chain is a study of OX40 agonist ivuxolimab in advanced cancers. Study results and limitations: More expanded clones were seen, on average, in CD8+ T cells than in CD4+. No antigen was identified for the clonally expanded peripheral T cells.

Measured with immunoSEQ multiplex PCR; TCRdb has only the in-frame clones, and not every one. The sample yields about 60,000 clones, roughly 90% seen once. Turning to this clone: Its antigen is not known.

Germline V gives CDR1 GTSNPN, CDR2 SVGIG (reference sequence). The CDR3 totals 12 residues. V lost 4 bases to trimming and J lost 6 bases, with 11 bases between them. V is TRBV30 and J is TRBJ2-3; TRBD1 might be the D (6 bases). The sample here was CD4+ or CD8+ T cells sorted from blood, taken in a trial of the OX40 agonist ivuxolimab. This sequence originates from an adult with an advanced solid tumor such as melanoma, head and neck, liver or kidney cancer. The CDR3: CAWTPGEDTQYF. Here the CDR3 DNA reads TGTGCCTGGACTCCAGGGGAGGATACGCAGTATTTT.